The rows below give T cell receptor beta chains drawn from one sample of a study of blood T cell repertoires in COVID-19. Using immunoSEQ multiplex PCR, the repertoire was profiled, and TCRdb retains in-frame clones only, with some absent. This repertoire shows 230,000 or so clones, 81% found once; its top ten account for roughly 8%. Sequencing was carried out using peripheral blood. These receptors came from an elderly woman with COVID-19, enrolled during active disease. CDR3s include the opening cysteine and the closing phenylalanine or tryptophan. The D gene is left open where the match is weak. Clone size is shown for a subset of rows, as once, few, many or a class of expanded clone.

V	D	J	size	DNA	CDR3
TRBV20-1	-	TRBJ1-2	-	TGCAGTGCTAGTTTTTCTGTGGGGGGAGGCTACACCTTC	CSASFSVGGGYTF
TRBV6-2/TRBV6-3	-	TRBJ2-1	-	TGTGCCAGCAGTTTGCTTACTAGCCGGGAGCAGTTCTTC	CASSLLTSREQFF
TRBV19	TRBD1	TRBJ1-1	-	TGTGCCAGTAGTTCCCGGACAGGGTCGAACACTGAAGCTTTCTTT	CASSSRTGSNTEAFF
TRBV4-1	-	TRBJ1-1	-	TGCGCCAGCAGCCACCCAGGGCAGGGGCGCACTGAAGCTTTCTTT	CASSHPGQGRTEAFF
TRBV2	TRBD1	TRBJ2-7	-	TGTGCCAGCAGTGAGGGACAGGGCTCCCACGAGCAGTACTTC	CASSEGQGSHEQYF
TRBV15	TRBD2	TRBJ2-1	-	TGTGCCACCAGCAGAGTTTATCTTCGGGAGGGCCGGAGCAATGAGCAGTTCTTC	CATSRVYLREGRSNEQFF
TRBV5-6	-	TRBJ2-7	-	TGTGCCAGCAGCCCCGGGATGGCAGGGGCTTACGAGCAGTACTTC	CASSPGMAGAYEQYF
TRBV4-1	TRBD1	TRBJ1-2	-	TGCGCCAGCAGCCCAGGGACAGGACCCGTAACCTATGGCTACACCTTC	CASSPGTGPVTYGYTF
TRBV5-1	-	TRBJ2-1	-	TGCGCCAGCAGCTTGTACCCGGGACTCCCGTCCTACAATGAGCAGTTCTTC	CASSLYPGLPSYNEQFF
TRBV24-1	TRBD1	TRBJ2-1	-	TGTGCCACCAGTGCCCGGGACAGGAGTCTCAATGAGCAGTTCTTC	CATSARDRSLNEQFF
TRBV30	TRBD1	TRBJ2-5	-	TGTGCCTGGAGTCCACCCGGGACAGTCATTAAGACCCAGTACTTC	CAWSPPGTVIKTQYF
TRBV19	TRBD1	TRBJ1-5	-	TGTGCCAGCCAACCCAGACAGGGGGTATCGCGCCAGCCCCAGCATTTT	CASQPRQGVSRQPQHF
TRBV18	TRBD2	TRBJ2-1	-	TGTGCCAGCTCACCGGGGACTAGCTATGGAAATGAGCAGTTCTTC	CASSPGTSYGNEQFF
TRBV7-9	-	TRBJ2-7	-	TGTGCCAGCACCGGTAGAGGGCGGGACGAGCAGTACTTC	CASTGRGRDEQYF
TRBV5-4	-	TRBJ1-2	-	TGTGCCAGCAGCAGAGAATTCCTAGGCTATGGCTACACCTTC	CASSREFLGYGYTF
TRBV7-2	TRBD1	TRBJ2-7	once	TGTGCCAGCAGCTTAGGTGGAACCGGACAGGGACAGTACTTC	CASSLGGTGQGQYF
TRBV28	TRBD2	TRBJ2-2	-	TGTGCCAGCAGTTACTTGGCGGGAGGGGCCACCGGGGAGCTGTTTTTT	CASSYLAGGATGELFF
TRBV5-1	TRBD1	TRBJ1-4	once	TGCGCCAGCGGAATACAGGGGCCGAATGAAAAACTGTTTTTT	CASGIQGPNEKLFF
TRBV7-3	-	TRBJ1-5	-	TGTGCCAGCAGCTCGTGGGGCCCCAAGCCCCAGCATTTT	CASSSWGPKPQHF
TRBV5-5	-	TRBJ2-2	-	TGTGCCAGCAGTTTCGGGACACCGTTCGCGAACACCGGGGAGCTGTTTTTT	CASSFGTPFANTGELFF
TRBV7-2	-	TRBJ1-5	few	TGTGCCAGCAGCTTAACCCAGAATCAGCCCCAGCATTTT	CASSLTQNQPQHF
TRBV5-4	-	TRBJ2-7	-	TGTGCCAGCAGGCCATTAGGACGGGAAGGGGAGCAGTACTTC	CASRPLGREGEQYF
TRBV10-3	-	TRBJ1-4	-	TGTGCCATCAGTGATCAGGGTGGAAATGAAAAACTGTTTTTT	CAISDQGGNEKLFF
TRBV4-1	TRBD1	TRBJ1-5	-	TGCGCCAGCAGCCAAGGTCCAGACAGGGTGGGTCAGCCCCAGCATTTT	CASSQGPDRVGQPQHF
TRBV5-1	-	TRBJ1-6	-	TGCGCCAGCAGCCCACACGCTTTGGACAGCTATAATTCACCCCTCCACTTT	CASSPHALDSYNSPLHF
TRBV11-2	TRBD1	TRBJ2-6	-	TGTGCCAGCAGCATGGGACAGGCATCCCTCTCTGGGGCCAACGTCCTGACTTTC	CASSMGQASLSGANVLTF
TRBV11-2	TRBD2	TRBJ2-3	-	TGTGCCAGCAGCACATTTGGGAGGGGCACAGATACGCAGTATTTT	CASSTFGRGTDTQYF
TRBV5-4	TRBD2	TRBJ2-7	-	TGTGCCAGCAGCCCCGGACTAGCGGGAGCGTACGAGCAGTACTTC	CASSPGLAGAYEQYF
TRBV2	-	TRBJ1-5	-	TGTGCCAGCAACGTTGGAGTGGAGCCCCAGCATTTT	CASNVGVEPQHF
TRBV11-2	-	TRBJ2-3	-	TGTGCCAGCAGCTTGAGACAGACCACAGATACGCAGTATTTT	CASSLRQTTDTQYF
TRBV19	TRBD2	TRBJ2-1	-	TGTGCCAGTACCTTCACTAGCGGGGCCTACAATGAGCAGTTCTTC	CASTFTSGAYNEQFF
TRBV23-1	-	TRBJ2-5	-	TGCGCCAGCAGTCATCCCCCCCTCGGGACCCAGTACTTC	CASSHPPLGTQYF
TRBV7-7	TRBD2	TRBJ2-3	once	TGTGCTAGCAGCCGACTAGCGGGGGGGCGGGGCACAGATACGCAGTATTTT	CASSRLAGGRGTDTQYF
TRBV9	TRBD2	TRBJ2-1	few	TGTGCCAGCAGCGTATCCGACGGGGGGGCCCCGAATGAGCAGTTCTTC	CASSVSDGGAPNEQFF
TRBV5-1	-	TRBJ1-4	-	TGCGCCAGCAGCTTGGCCCCGCAGGACTCTAATGAAAAACTGTTTTTT	CASSLAPQDSNEKLFF
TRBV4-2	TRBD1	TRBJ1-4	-	TGTGCCAGCAGCCAAGGGACAGGGAAGCGTGATGAAAAACTGTTTTTT	CASSQGTGKRDEKLFF
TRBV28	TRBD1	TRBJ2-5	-	TGTGCCAGCAGTCCCGGGACAGGGACTCGGACCCAGTACTTC	CASSPGTGTRTQYF
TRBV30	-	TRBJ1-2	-	TGTGCCTGGAGTGTAATACGGAACTATGGCTACACCTTC	CAWSVIRNYGYTF
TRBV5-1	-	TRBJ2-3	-	TGCGCCAGCAGCTTGGGGCTAGCTTCAGATACGCAGTATTTT	CASSLGLASDTQYF
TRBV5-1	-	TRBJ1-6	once	TGCGCCAGCAGCTACTACTCGGACAGTTATTCACCCCTCCACTTT	CASSYYSDSYSPLHF